These T cell receptor beta chains were read from a single sample in a study of blood T cell repertoires in COVID-19. The assay was immunoSEQ multiplex PCR, and TCRdb's table has in-frame clones only and misses some. This sample yields around 140,000 clones, of which approximately 80% are seen a single time; approximately 3.4% belongs to the top ten. Sample: peripheral blood. The receptor set was obtained from a man between 65 and 79 years old who had recovered from COVID-19. Both conserved end residues are part of each CDR3. D genes are given only for firm matches. Clone size is shown for a subset of rows, as once, few, many or a class of expanded clone.

J gene,clone size,V gene,D gene,CDR3 DNA,CDR3 protein
TRBJ2-7,NA,TRBV11-2,TRBD2,TGTGCCAGCAGCCCCAGACTAGCGGGAGAGGGGCCCTACGAGCAGTACTTC,CASSPRLAGEGPYEQYF
TRBJ2-5,NA,TRBV12-5,NA,TGTGCTAGTGGTTTGGTAAACGCAGGGGGGAGGGAGACCCAGTACTTC,CASGLVNAGGRETQYF
TRBJ2-7,NA,TRBV6-5,TRBD2,TGTGCCAGCTTTATCGGGGCGGGAGTCCGCCACGAGCAGTACTTC,CASFIGAGVRHEQYF
TRBJ1-1,NA,TRBV3-1/TRBV3-2,NA,TGTGCCAGCAGCCTAACAGGGATCCCCCTCGAAGCTTTCTTT,CASSLTGIPLEAFF
TRBJ1-1,NA,TRBV19,TRBD1,TGTGCCAGTAGGGGGACAGGGGGCTCTGAAGCTTTCTTT,CASRGTGGSEAFF
TRBJ2-3,once,TRBV5-4,TRBD2,TGTGCCAGCAGCTTGGCCGGGACTAGAGTAACAGATACGCAGTATTTT,CASSLAGTRVTDTQYF
TRBJ2-3,NA,TRBV15,TRBD1,TGTGCCACCAGCAGGGACAGGGGTGCCGATACGCAGTATTTT,CATSRDRGADTQYF
TRBJ2-7,NA,TRBV27,NA,TGTGCCAGCAGTTCATACAGGGAATCCTACGAGCAGTACTTC,CASSSYRESYEQYF
TRBJ1-2,NA,TRBV5-1,NA,TGCGCCAGCAGCTTGGGGTCAGGTCAAAGCTACACCTTC,CASSLGSGQSYTF
TRBJ1-1,few,TRBV29-1,TRBD1,TGCAGCGTTCAGGGGGCTACTGAAGCTTTCTTT,CSVQGATEAFF
TRBJ1-3,NA,TRBV5-1,NA,TGCGCCAGCAGCCCGCCAACAGGGAGTGGAAACACCATATATTTT,CASSPPTGSGNTIYF
TRBJ2-3,NA,TRBV3-1/TRBV3-2,TRBD2,TGTGCCAGCAGCCAACTAGCGGGAATCACAGATACGCAGTATTTT,CASSQLAGITDTQYF
TRBJ2-7,once,TRBV6-1,NA,TGTGCCAGCAGTGAAGTCAGAGGTTGGACAGCCTCTTACGAGCAGTACTTC,CASSEVRGWTASYEQYF
TRBJ2-1,NA,TRBV3-1/TRBV3-2,TRBD1,TGTGCCAGCAGCCAAGCGGACAGGGGGCAGTTCTTC,CASSQADRGQFF
TRBJ2-1,NA,TRBV19,TRBD2,TGTGCCAGTAGTAAAGGACTAGCGGTACTAGAGCAGTTCTTC,CASSKGLAVLEQFF
TRBJ1-1,few,TRBV3-1/TRBV3-2,NA,TGTGCCAGCAGCCAAGAAAGGTTTGGGGCACGAAGCACTGAAGCTTTCTTT,CASSQERFGARSTEAFF
TRBJ2-1,once,TRBV3-1/TRBV3-2,TRBD2,TGTGCCAGCAGCCAAACCTCAGCGGGACGCTACAATGAGCAGTTCTTC,CASSQTSAGRYNEQFF
TRBJ2-7,once,TRBV11-2,TRBD2,TGTGCCAGCAGCTACGGTACTAGCGGGAGGGTCTACGAGCAGTACTTC,CASSYGTSGRVYEQYF
TRBJ1-3,NA,TRBV19,TRBD1,TGTGCCAGTAGTATGGACAGGCTGCGGGGAAACACCATATATTTT,CASSMDRLRGNTIYF
TRBJ2-3,NA,TRBV5-1,TRBD2,TGCGCCAGCAGCTTGCACCGGGAGGGCCCAGATACGCAGTATTTT,CASSLHREGPDTQYF
TRBJ2-7,NA,TRBV5-1,TRBD1,TGCGCCAGCAGCTTGGGACAGGGGGCAAAATACGAGCAGTACTTC,CASSLGQGAKYEQYF
TRBJ2-7,NA,TRBV30,NA,TGTGCCTGGAGTGTATTTAACTACGAGCAGTACTTC,CAWSVFNYEQYF
TRBJ1-3,NA,TRBV5-5,NA,TGTGCCAGCAGCTTAACAGCTACTGGAAACACCATATATTTT,CASSLTATGNTIYF